One and the same sample provided the 26 T cell receptor beta chains below, sequenced in a study of cytomegalovirus exposure and HLA in healthy donors. The PCR ran on 60 Vbeta and 13 Jbeta primers. Assay: immunoSEQ multiplex PCR; the TCRdb copy retains only in-frame clones and omits some. The sample yields about 170,000 clones, about 80% seen once. The sample was PBMCs. Every receptor here comes from a woman aged 45-60 years in good health and CMV-seropositive.

The chain has TRBV18 and TRBJ2-2; possible D gene TRBD1, 6 bases. Trimming left V 6 bases short and J 4 bases short, with 15 bases between. The germline CDR1 and CDR2 sequences are KGHSH and LQKENI. This CDR3 has 15 residues. The CDR3 loop is CASSPNARGTGELFF. The DNA of the CDR3 is TGTGCCAGCTCCCCAAATGCCAGGGGCACCGGGGAGCTGTTTTTT.

The CDR3 coding sequence is TGTGCCAGCATCCAGGTTGGGGGGGGTTCACCCCTCCACTTT. Encoded protein: CASIQVGGGSPLHF. The chain joins TRBV6-1 to TRBJ1-6; a possible D gene is TRBD1 (5 bases). Germline V gives CDR1 MNHNS, CDR2 SASEGT. CDR3 size: 14 residues. V lost 7 bases and J lost 9, with 16 bases in between.

The chain couples TRBV10-1 to TRBJ1-1, with D uncertain. V lost 6 bases and J 8 bases, leaving 10 bases between the germline ends. This CDR3 comprises 11 residues. The germline V gene has CDR1 WNHNN and CDR2 SYGVQD (reference sequence). CDR3 nucleotides: TGCGCCAGCAGCCCGCCCGAGGAAGCTTTCTTT. Its translation is CASSPPEEAFF.

This rearrangement joins TRBV5-5 to TRBJ1-1; 8 bases are a match to TRBD1. CDR1 SGHKS and CDR2 YYEKEE come from the germline V gene (reference sequence). V was clipped by 3 bases and J by 5 bases; unmatched bases: 12. CDR3 length equals 16 residues. The CDR3 loop is CASSSRTGRRTTEAFF. Here the CDR3 DNA reads TGTGCCAGCAGCTCCAGGACAGGGAGGCGCACGACTGAAGCTTTCTTT.

This sequence joins TRBV7-9 and TRBJ2-7; 11 nucleotides agree with TRBD2. CDR1 and CDR2 (germline): SEHNR, FQNEAQ (reference sequence). With V trimmed by 5 bases and J by 2 bases, 5 bases remained unmatched. The CDR3 totals 15 residues. CDR3 sequence (DNA): TGTGCCAGCAGCGGTCTAGCGGGGGGCACCTACGAGCAGTACTTC. Its protein is CASSGLAGGTYEQYF.

V is TRBV28 and J is TRBJ2-7; TRBD1 aligns across 8 bases. Per germline, CDR1 MDHEN and CDR2 SYDVKM. The length of the CDR3 is 13 residues. J lost 6 bases, V lost 6 bases, and 7 bases had no gene match. The CDR3 here is CASSHRGTLEQYF. CDR3 in DNA: TGTGCCAGCAGCCACAGGGGGACCCTCGAGCAGTACTTC.

The chain employs TRBV5-1 and TRBJ2-2; D ambiguous. The V gene lost 5 bases and the J gene lost 0 bases, with 8 bases spanning the gap. Germline values: CDR1 SGHRS, CDR2 YFSETQ. The CDR3 extends over 14 amino acids. The CDR3 spells CASSPEANTGELFF. CDR3 nucleotides: TGCGCCAGCAGTCCAGAGGCGAACACCGGGGAGCTGTTTTTT.

In this sample, this clone turned up a few times. The rearrangement uses TRBV5-1 and TRBJ2-7; TRBD2 matches 7 bases. V gave up 4 bases and J gave up 6 bases; unmatched junction bases: 10. The CDR3 contains 14 residues. Per germline, CDR1 SGHRS and CDR2 YFSETQ. The CDR3 DNA reads TGCGCCAGCAGCGAAAGGGCCAGGGAGGGCGAGCAGTACTTC. Its translation: CASSERAREGEQYF.

The chain carries TRBV4-2 and TRBJ2-7; 9 nucleotides align to TRBD2. V shed 3 bases, J shed 5 bases, and the junction held 11 bases outside the gene matches. CDR3 length equals 16 residues. Looked up from germline, CDR1 is LGHNA and CDR2 is YNFKEQ. The CDR3, as DNA: TGTGCCAGCAGCCAGGTGAGCGGGGGGAGCGCCAACGAGCAGTACTTC. Encoded protein: CASSQVSGGSANEQYF.

The V gene is TRBV11-2, the J gene TRBJ1-1; maybe TRBD1 (5 bases). The germline CDR1 and CDR2 sequences are SGHAT and FQNNGV. This CDR3 is 13 amino acids long. V dropped 5 bases and J dropped 5 bases, with 12 bases sitting between them. The CDR3 DNA reads TGTGCCAGCAGCCCATTAGGGGTTACTGAAGCTTTCTTT. Protein product: CASSPLGVTEAFF.

This clone was picked up a small number of times. This rearrangement joins TRBV6-5 to TRBJ1-1, with no clear D. The V gene lost 7 bases and the J gene lost 4 bases, with 13 bases spanning the gap. Germline V gene lookup returns CDR1 MNHEY and CDR2 SVGAGI. This CDR3 is built from 13 residues. CDR3 loop: CASIGLLGTEAFF. In nucleotides, the CDR3 is TGTGCCAGCATTGGACTTTTGGGCACTGAAGCTTTCTTT.

This chain connects TRBV4-1 to TRBJ2-7, with D unresolved. Between the trimmed V and J ends, which lost 4 bases and 5 bases, there was a span of 12 bases. The CDR3 covers 13 residues. Germline lookup yields CDR1 MGHRA and CDR2 YSYEKL. The CDR3, as DNA: TGCGCCAGCAGCCTACAACCAACCCACGAGCAGTACTTC. This sequence encodes CASSLQPTHEQYF.

The chain recombines TRBV4-1 with TRBJ1-2, with a tentative D call TRBD1 (5 bases). There are 13 residues in the CDR3. Germline-derived CDR1 and CDR2 are MGHRA and YSYEKL. The V end lost 2 bases, the J end lost 2 bases, and 6 bases lay between the germline ends. This chain's CDR3 is CASSQPGNYGYTF. CDR3 in DNA: TGCGCCAGCAGCCAACCAGGGAACTATGGCTACACCTTC.

This chain joins TRBV5-3 and TRBJ1-2; D is uncertain. TRBV5-3 is placed among ORFs of uncertain function. The V gene lost 2 bases and the J gene lost 9 bases, with 5 bases spanning the gap. The CDR3 is 10 residues long. CDR3: CARSFLCYTF. As DNA, the CDR3 is TGTGCCAGAAGCTTTTTATGCTACACCTTC.

The rearrangement joins TRBV4-1 to TRBJ2-5; 11 bases line up with TRBD2. The J call may not be correct, given that the DNA end is closer to TRBJ2-7. Germline CDR1 and CDR2: MGHRA and YSYEKL. The CDR3 length is 18 residues. As DNA, the CDR3 is TGCGCCAGCAGCCAAGAATCCGGAACTAGCGGGGGTTCCTACGAGCAGTACTTC. Translating it yields CASSQESGTSGGSYEQYF.

The chain recombines TRBV28 with TRBJ2-2; unclear D gene. The CDR3 runs to 15 residues. V was pared by 5 bases and J by 2 bases, with 12 bases between. CDR1 is MDHEN, CDR2 SYDVKM, per germline. In DNA, the CDR3 is TGTGCCAGCAGTGACACGCAGTATAACACCGGGGAGCTGTTTTTT. As protein: CASSDTQYNTGELFF.

The chain couples TRBV6-5 to TRBJ1-1; D perhaps matches TRBD1 (6 bases). Germline loops: CDR1 MNHEY, CDR2 SVGAGI. Trimming took 5 bases from V and 8 from J, leaving 18 bases between them. This CDR3 is 14 amino acids long. CDR3 sequence reads: CASSTRRGGFEAFF. Here the CDR3 DNA reads TGTGCCAGCAGTACCCGTAGGGGGGGGTTCGAAGCTTTCTTT.

The chain combines TRBV12-5 with TRBJ2-1; 8 positions match TRBD1. The CDR3 totals 14 residues. J was trimmed by 5 bases and V by 5 bases; bases with no gene match: 5. Germline V gene lookup returns CDR1 LGHNT and CDR2 FRNRAP. The CDR3: CASGLGTGNNEQFF. CDR3 bases: TGTGCTAGTGGTCTAGGGACAGGTAACAATGAGCAGTTCTTC.

The V gene is TRBV4-2, the J gene TRBJ1-4; TRBD1 aligns across 7 bases. This CDR3 has 18 residues. CDR1 is LGHNA, CDR2 YNFKEQ, per germline. V lost 1 base to trimming and J lost 5 bases; unmatched junction nucleotides: 13. The CDR3 DNA follows: TGTGCCAGCAGCCAAGGAACAGGGGACCCGGTAGGGAATGAAAAACTGTTTTTT. This encodes CASSQGTGDPVGNEKLFF.

V gene TRBV6-6 combines with J gene TRBJ1-1, with a weak D call TRBD1 (6 bases). CDR1 is MNHNY and CDR2 is SVGAGI in the germline V gene (reference sequence). CDR3 size: 14 residues. Deletions cut 7 bases from V and 0 bases from J, with 12 bases between. The CDR3 protein is CASKQGLVNTEAFF. DNA for the CDR3: TGTGCCAGCAAACAGGGTTTAGTGAACACTGAAGCTTTCTTT.

CDR3 residues: CASSIGQVGYEQYF. CDR3 bases: TGTGCCAGTAGTATCGGCCAGGTCGGCTACGAGCAGTACTTC. The chain carries TRBV19 and TRBJ2-7; no firm D call. Germline values: CDR1 LNHDA, CDR2 SQIVND (reference sequence). V dropped 3 bases and J dropped 3 bases, with 12 bases sitting between them. The CDR3 has 14 amino acids.

The chain is built from TRBV6-5 and TRBJ2-7; D is perhaps TRBD2 (5 bases). Trimming removed 5 bases at V and 3 bases at J, with 11 bases between. The CDR3 has 13 amino acids. From germline, CDR1 is MNHEY and CDR2 SVGAGI. In nucleotides, the CDR3 is TGTGCCAGCAGTCCCAGCGGACTCTACGAGCAGTACTTC. Its translation is CASSPSGLYEQYF.

A few counts support this clone. V is TRBV7-9 and J is TRBJ1-6; no reliable D call. With 3 bases removed from V and 3 bases from J, the gap between germline ends came to 6 bases. The CDR3 totals 14 residues. The germline V gene has CDR1 SEHNR and CDR2 FQNEAQ (reference sequence). The CDR3 reads CASSFTDYNSPLHF. In DNA form, the CDR3 reads TGTGCCAGCAGCTTCACTGACTATAATTCACCCCTCCACTTT.

The genes are TRBV19 and TRBJ1-6, with D uncertain. Germline loops: CDR1 LNHDA, CDR2 SQIVND (reference sequence). This CDR3 has 16 amino acids. Trimming stripped 3 bases from V and 3 bases from J, with 12 bases between. The CDR3 spells CASSIIAGDYNSPLHF. CDR3 DNA sequence: TGTGCCAGTAGTATTATCGCGGGAGACTATAATTCACCCCTCCACTTT.

This clone was detected only a few times. The chain uses TRBV7-2 and TRBJ2-7; D remains unclear. CDR3 length equals 12 residues. The germline V and J ends were trimmed by 5 bases and 6 bases, with 11 bases remaining between them. Germline loops: CDR1 SGHTA, CDR2 FQGNSA. The CDR3 DNA reads as TGTGCCAGCAGCACTGCGCGCTCCGAGCAGTACTTC. Translating it yields CASSTARSEQYF.

This chain joins TRBV5-4 and TRBJ1-2; D possibly corresponds to TRBD1 (6 bases). This CDR3 comprises 14 residues. The germline gives CDR1 SGHNT, CDR2 YYREEE (reference sequence). Between the trimmed V and J ends, which lost 4 bases and 7 bases, there was a span of 17 bases. The CDR3 loop is CASSTAGTNSGYTF. The CDR3 nucleotides are TGTGCCAGCAGCACGGCCGGGACAAATTCTGGCTACACCTTC.